This entry lists 10 T cell receptor beta chains sequenced from one sample in a study of glioma-infiltrating T cells after dendritic cell vaccination. TCRdb's table, derived via immunoSEQ multiplex PCR, lists solely in-frame clones and lacks some. The sample yields around 60,000 clones, about 89% seen once. Specified time point: after dendritic cell vaccination, including at tumor progression/relapse. The sample here was blood, taken after dendritic cell vaccination. These receptors originate from a human donor with glioblastoma.

This sequence joins TRBV9 and TRBJ2-5; 11 bases match TRBD2. With 0 bases clipped from V and 0 bases from J, the junction kept 4 bases outside the gene matches. The CDR3 runs 17 residues. Germline V lookup: CDR1 SGDLS, CDR2 YYNGEE. In DNA form, the CDR3 reads TGTGCCAGCAGCGTAGGCTTTAGCGGGAGGGACCAAGAGACCCAGTACTTC. Translated, it gives CASSVGFSGRDQETQYF.

The chain carries TRBV15 and TRBJ1-1; D uncertain. Germline V lookup: CDR1 LNHNV, CDR2 YYDKDF (reference sequence). The CDR3 runs to 13 residues. The ends were cut back, 0 bases at V and 10 bases at J, with 12 bases in the middle. CDR3 protein: CATSRDRGIGAFF. In DNA, the CDR3 is TGTGCCACCAGCAGAGATCGCGGGATCGGAGCTTTCTTT.

The chain has TRBV5-5 and TRBJ2-5; D unclear. The CDR3 has 14 residues. Looked up from germline, CDR1 is SGHKS and CDR2 is YYEKEE (reference sequence). Between the trimmed V and J ends, which lost 0 bases and 5 bases, there was a span of 11 bases. The CDR3 loop reads CASSLAVSLETQYF. CDR3 DNA: TGTGCCAGCAGCTTGGCTGTTAGCCTCGAGACCCAGTACTTC.

This chain joins TRBV27 and TRBJ2-7; 8 nucleotides agree with TRBD2. Unmatched junction bases numbered 9, after V lost 3 bases and J lost 5 bases. CDR1 MNHEY and CDR2 SMNVEV come from the germline V gene (reference sequence). The CDR3 spans 15 residues. The CDR3 loop reads CASSLGSGGIHEQYF. In DNA form, the CDR3 reads TGTGCCAGCAGTTTGGGAAGCGGGGGAATCCACGAGCAGTACTTC.

The chain uses TRBV6-5 and TRBJ1-2; 9 bases match TRBD1. V gave up 5 bases and J gave up 3 bases; unmatched junction bases: 7. Germline V gene data show CDR1 as MNHEY and CDR2 as SVGAGI. CDR3 length: 15 residues. CDR3: CASSGLTGGYYGYTF. The DNA for the CDR3 is TGTGCCAGCAGTGGCCTCACAGGGGGCTACTATGGCTACACCTTC.

The genes are TRBV25-1 and TRBJ1-1; the D gene is possibly TRBD1 (6 bases). The CDR3 consists of 16 residues. Trimming stripped 2 bases from V and 4 bases from J, with 17 bases between. Germline V gene sequence: CDR1 MGHDK, CDR2 SYGVNS. The CDR3 is CASSEIRAGVSTEAFF. CDR3 sequence (DNA): TGTGCCAGCAGTGAAATTCGGGCAGGGGTAAGCACTGAAGCTTTCTTT.

In DNA, the CDR3 is TGTGCCAGCAGCGTAGTGAGTCATGGGCAGATGAACACTGAAGCTTTCTTT. It specifies CASSVVSHGQMNTEAFF. The gene calls are TRBV9 and TRBJ1-1; D not certain. The CDR3 is 17 amino acids. Germline CDR1 reads SGDLS; CDR2 reads YYNGEE. The V end lost 0 bases, the J end lost 0 bases, and 15 bases lay between the germline ends.

The chain has TRBV7-2 and TRBJ1-2; possibly TRBD1 for D (6 bases). Germline V CDR1 and CDR2: SGHTA, FQGNSA. CDR3 length: 15 residues. The ends were cut back, 0 bases at V and 5 bases at J, with 13 bases in the middle. The CDR3 loop reads CASSLAPGTIYGYTF. The DNA for the CDR3 is TGTGCCAGCAGCTTAGCCCCCGGGACAATATATGGCTACACCTTC.

This clone was seen just once. The chain couples TRBV11-2 to TRBJ2-7, with a weak D call TRBD1 (5 bases). Per germline, CDR1 SGHAT and CDR2 FQNNGV. This CDR3 contains 14 residues. V gave up 4 bases and J gave up 0 bases, with 10 bases separating them. Here the CDR3 DNA reads TGTGCCAGCAGCTCCCAGGGCGGCTCCTACGAGCAGTACTTC. Its protein product is CASSSQGGSYEQYF.

The rearrangement joins TRBV18 to TRBJ2-2; 7 bases fit TRBD1. Looked up from germline, CDR1 is KGHSH and CDR2 is LQKENI. The CDR3 is 16 amino acids. V lost 1 base, J lost 5 bases, and 7 bases stayed unmatched. The CDR3 here is CASSPQQGYLTGELFF. DNA for the CDR3: TGTGCCAGCTCACCACAACAGGGGTACCTTACCGGGGAGCTGTTTTTT.